This TCR beta chain is drawn from a study of T-cell reconstitution after alpha-beta-depleted transplantation in children. V lost 0 bases and J 3 bases, leaving 9 bases between the germline ends. Germline V gene data show CDR1 as DFQATT and CDR2 as SNEGSKA (reference sequence). The CDR3 runs to 14 residues. The library targeted TCRbeta and was prepared with unique molecular identifiers. TCRdb re-analysed the PCR reads in MiXCR, keeping a single row per CDR3 protein. This sample has about 610,000 distinct CDR3 sequences, with more than 9% found just once. This clonotype has at least ten counts. Sample: PBMCs from the stem cell graft donor, taken from the stem cell graft. The genes are TRBV20-1 and TRBJ2-1; a weak D match, TRBD2 (6 bases). This clonotype originated in a human donor who donated a stem cell graft to a child with acute myeloid leukemia. In DNA form, the CDR3 reads TGCAGTGCTAGAGATCGGGAGCACTACAATGAGCAGTTCTTC. Amino acids: CSARDREHYNEQFF.